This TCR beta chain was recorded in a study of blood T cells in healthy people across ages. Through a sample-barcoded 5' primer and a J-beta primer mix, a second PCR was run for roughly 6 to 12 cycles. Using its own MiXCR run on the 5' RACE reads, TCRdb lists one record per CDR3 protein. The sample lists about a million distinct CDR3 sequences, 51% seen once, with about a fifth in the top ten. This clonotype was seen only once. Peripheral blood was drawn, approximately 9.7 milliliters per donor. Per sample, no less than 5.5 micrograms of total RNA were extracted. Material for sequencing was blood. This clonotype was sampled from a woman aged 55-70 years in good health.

CDR3 in DNA: TGTGCCAGCAGTGACATCTTCAAAAACATTCAGTACTTC. Protein: CASSDIFKNIQYF. V usage is TRBV5-5 and J usage is TRBJ2-4; D gene ambiguous. The CDR3 totals 13 residues. The V gene's germline CDR1 is SGHKS and CDR2 YYEKEE (reference sequence). The V and J ends lost 5 bases and 3 bases respectively, with 9 bases between them.